The rows below give T cell receptor beta chains drawn from one sample of a study of CD8 T cells in Susac syndrome. MiXCR was run by TCRdb on the immunoSEQ multiplex PCR reads, yielding one entry per CDR3 protein. Of over 120,000 distinct CDR3 sequences detected, approximately 95% appear once; the ten largest clones hold 0.14%. The material sequenced was CD4+ T cells from PBMCs. The origin of the receptors is a human donor with Susac syndrome. The CDR3 runs from the conserved cysteine through the conserved F or W. D genes are given only for firm matches. Only some rows state a clone size, as once, few, many or a class for expanded clones.

abundance	len	v_gene	j_gene	d_gene	CDR3aa	CDR3nt
-	13	TRBV23-1	TRBJ2-1	-	CATRGGSNNEQFF	TGCGCCACACGAGGGGGGAGTAACAATGAGCAGTTCTTC
-	17	TRBV14	TRBJ1-4	-	CASSQRRGQGRNEKLFF	TGTGCCAGCAGCCAACGACGTGGCCAGGGAAGGAATGAAAAACTGTTTTTT
-	17	TRBV5-6	TRBJ1-1	-	CASSLVGSRGSNTEAFF	TGTGCCAGCAGCTTGGTTGGATCGAGGGGCTCGAACACTGAAGCTTTCTTT
-	18	TRBV9	TRBJ2-3	TRBD2	CASSVMGGVSGRTDTQYF	TGTGCCAGCAGCGTAATGGGAGGGGTTTCTGGCCGCACAGATACGCAGTATTTT
-	11	TRBV6-6	TRBJ1-1	-	CASTSGTEAFF	TGTGCCAGCACATCAGGGACTGAAGCTTTCTTT
-	18	TRBV4-3	TRBJ2-7	-	CASSQVAFFGESSYEQYF	-
-	12	TRBV27	TRBJ2-7	-	CASSPKGGEQYF	TGTGCCAGCAGTCCCAAGGGGGGCGAGCAGTACTTC
-	13	TRBV20-1	TRBJ2-7	-	CSVRPGPNYEQYF	TGCAGTGTTCGACCGGGGCCGAACTACGAGCAGTACTTC
once	15	TRBV7-6	TRBJ1-2	TRBD1	CASSLGGQGHYGYTF	TGTGCCAGCAGCTTAGGCGGACAGGGCCACTATGGCTACACCTTC
-	16	TRBV6-5	TRBJ2-6	-	CASSYSLWAGANVLTF	TGTGCCAGCAGTTATTCGCTGTGGGCCGGGGCCAACGTCCTGACTTTC
-	11	TRBV12-3/TRBV12-4	TRBJ2-7	-	CASTRGNEQYF	TGTGCCAGTACAAGGGGTAACGAGCAGTACTTC
-	13	TRBV20-1	TRBJ2-5	-	CSALDTLQETQYF	TGCAGTGCTCTCGACACTCTCCAAGAGACCCAGTACTTC
-	12	TRBV15	TRBJ2-3	-	CATSSGLDTQYF	TGTGCCACCAGCAGTGGGTTAGATACGCAGTATTTT
-	16	TRBV5-1	TRBJ1-1	-	CASSLDPGSTNTEAFF	TGCGCCAGCAGCTTGGATCCGGGCAGCACGAACACTGAAGCTTTCTTT
-	13	TRBV7-9	TRBJ2-6	-	CASRAGTSNVLTF	TGTGCCAGCAGAGCCGGGACCTCCAACGTCCTGACTTTC
-	14	TRBV12-3/TRBV12-4	TRBJ2-3	-	CASSLARGTDTQYF	TGTGCCAGCAGTCTAGCGCGGGGCACAGATACGCAGTATTTT
-	14	TRBV29-1	TRBJ2-3	-	CSVRPVLSTDTQYF	TGCAGCGTCCGACCTGTCCTTAGCACAGATACGCAGTATTTT
-	14	TRBV2	TRBJ2-3	-	CASSSITATDTQYF	TGTGCCAGCAGTTCGATTACAGCCACAGATACGCAGTATTTT
-	14	TRBV30	TRBJ1-1	TRBD1	CAWTRTGPNTEAFF	TGTGCCTGGACCAGGACAGGGCCGAACACTGAAGCTTTCTTT
-	16	TRBV7-2	TRBJ2-7	-	CASSLFQGLVGSEQYF	TGTGCCAGCAGCTTATTCCAGGGGCTAGTAGGCAGCGAGCAGTACTTC
-	12	TRBV12-3/TRBV12-4	TRBJ1-1	-	CASTRINTEAFF	TGTGCCAGCACCCGCATTAACACTGAAGCTTTCTTT
-	13	TRBV12-3/TRBV12-4	TRBJ2-6	-	CASSPNGANVLTF	TGTGCCAGCAGCCCCAATGGGGCCAACGTCCTGACTTTC
few	14	TRBV6-1	TRBJ1-2	-	CASRGTVANYGYTF	TGTGCCAGCAGGGGGACGGTAGCTAACTATGGCTACACCTTC
-	13	TRBV20-1	TRBJ1-6	-	CSARPRLNSPLHF	TGCAGTGCTAGACCCAGACTTAATTCACCCCTCCACTTT
once	17	TRBV27	TRBJ1-1	-	CASTPRRTVDVNTEVFF	TGTGCCAGCACCCCAAGGAGGACAGTTGATGTGAACACTGAAGTTTTCTTT
-	13	TRBV20-1	TRBJ1-4	-	CSAMPPHLEKLFF	TGCAGTGCCATGCCCCCACATCTGGAAAAACTGTTTTTT
-	18	TRBV6-5	TRBJ2-3	TRBD2	CASSYSTSGITSTDTQYF	TGTGCCAGCAGTTACTCGACTAGCGGGATCACAAGCACAGATACGCAGTATTTT
-	14	TRBV21-1	TRBJ1-5	-	CASSTRGGGLPQHF	TGTGCCAGCAGCACCCGGGGGGGCGGGCTGCCCCAGCATTTT
few	13	TRBV20-1	TRBJ2-1	-	CSARDLRGYEQFF	TGCAGTGCTAGAGATCTTCGGGGTTATGAGCAGTTCTTC
-	12	TRBV20-1	TRBJ1-3	-	CSAQESGNTIYF	TGCAGTGCCCAGGAATCTGGAAACACCATATATTTT
-	13	TRBV18	TRBJ2-7	TRBD2	CASSPPGGGEQYF	TGTGCCAGCTCACCCCCGGGCGGGGGCGAGCAGTACTTC
-	13	TRBV20-1	TRBJ2-4	-	CSARVRVKNIQYF	TGCAGTGCTAGAGTACGGGTCAAAAACATTCAGTACTTC
-	15	TRBV20-1	TRBJ2-5	-	CSARDVVGHQETQYF	TGCAGTGCTAGAGATGTAGTTGGCCACCAAGAGACCCAGTACTTC
-	15	TRBV9	TRBJ1-2	-	CASTRIGTQPYGYTF	TGTGCCAGCACCCGGATAGGGACGCAACCGTATGGCTACACCTTC
-	13	TRBV3-1	TRBJ1-2	-	CASSQGVYYGYTF	TGTGCCAGCAGCCAAGGGGTTTACTATGGCTACACCTTC
-	15	TRBV7-3	TRBJ2-6	-	CASRIGVSGANVLTF	TGTGCCAGCAGGATAGGGGTTTCTGGGGCCAACGTCCTGACTTTC
-	15	TRBV5-1	TRBJ2-1	-	CASSAELGPYNEQFF	TGCGCCAGCAGCGCAGAACTAGGGCCCTACAATGAGCAGTTCTTC
-	15	TRBV20-1	TRBJ2-1	-	CSARAAGYSYNEQFF	TGCAGTGCTAGAGCGGCCGGCTACTCCTACAATGAGCAGTTCTTC
-	17	TRBV28	TRBJ2-2	TRBD1	CASSLSRGLGNLGELFF	TGTGCCAGCAGTTTAAGCAGGGGGCTAGGAAACCTCGGGGAGCTGTTTTTT
-	10	TRBV30	TRBJ2-1	-	CAWWRDEQFF	TGTGCCTGGTGGAGGGATGAGCAGTTCTTC
-	15	TRBV30	TRBJ1-4	-	CAWSVQGFSGEKLFF	TGTGCCTGGAGTGTACAAGGCTTCTCGGGTGAAAAACTGTTTTTT
-	12	TRBV30	TRBJ2-5	-	CAWSRIQETQYF	TGTGCCTGGAGCAGGATCCAAGAGACCCAGTACTTC
-	15	TRBV12-3/TRBV12-4	TRBJ1-1	-	CASTMDARGRTEAFF	TGTGCCAGCACCATGGACGCCCGAGGCCGCACTGAAGCTTTCTTT
-	19	TRBV20-1	TRBJ1-6	-	CSARGAARGIPGANSPLHF	TGCAGTGCTAGGGGCGCGGCCAGGGGAATCCCGGGGGCTAATTCACCCCTCCACTTT
-	15	TRBV9	TRBJ1-1	-	CASSVAGRVGTEAFF	TGTGCCAGCAGCGTAGCGGGCAGGGTCGGGACTGAAGCTTTCTTT
-	13	TRBV28	TRBJ1-6	-	CASIPTYNSPLHF	TGTGCCAGCATTCCCACCTATAATTCACCCCTCCACTTT